A selection of T cell receptor beta chains follows, all from one sample in a study of shared clonotypes between healthy human individuals. Assay: immunoSEQ multiplex PCR; the TCRdb copy retains only in-frame clones and omits some. The top ten hold approximately 2% of the sample, which has some 790,000 clones, 72% seen once. The sequenced sample was memory CD4+ T cells sorted from blood. These TCRs come from a woman aged 25-40 years in good health. CDR3s include the opening cysteine and the closing phenylalanine or tryptophan. D genes are given only for firm matches. Expanded clones are given a class, and other clones once, few, many or no size at all.

.,.,TRBJ2-2,TRBV18,CASSPIGQTGELFF,TGTGCCAGCTCACCTATAGGACAGACCGGGGAGCTGTTTTTT
few,.,TRBJ1-2,TRBV18,CASSPFRDGYTF,TGTGCCAGCTCACCTTTCAGGGATGGCTACACCTTC
.,.,TRBJ2-7,TRBV30,CASSPNSRYEQYF,TGTGCCAGCAGCCCGAACAGCCGCTACGAGCAGTACTTC
few,.,TRBJ1-2,TRBV6-1,CASSAGAAEYYGYTF,TGTGCCAGCAGTGCCGGGGCCGCCGAATACTATGGCTACACCTTC
once,.,TRBJ2-6,TRBV18,CASSPTTGEVASGANVLTF,TGTGCCAGCTCACCTACTACAGGGGAGGTAGCTTCTGGGGCCAACGTCCTGACTTTC
few,TRBD2,TRBJ2-1,TRBV5-1,CASSGASGSYNEQFF,TGCGCCAGCAGCGGAGCTAGCGGGAGCTACAATGAGCAGTTCTTC
.,.,TRBJ1-4,TRBV15,CATSRESAGLEKLFF,TGTGCCACCAGCAGAGAATCAGCCGGCTTGGAAAAACTGTTTTTT
.,.,TRBJ1-1,TRBV7-8,CASSSEQGSDTEAFF,TGTGCCAGCAGCTCGGAACAGGGATCTGACACTGAAGCTTTCTTT
.,.,TRBJ1-1,TRBV5-1,CASSLDGYTEAFF,TGCGCCAGCAGCTTGGACGGGTACACTGAAGCTTTCTTT
few,.,TRBJ1-1,TRBV6-1,CASSEIRDTEAFF,TGTGCCAGCAGTGAGATTAGGGACACTGAAGCTTTCTTT
.,TRBD2,TRBJ2-5,TRBV18,CASSPGTSSETQYF,TGTGCCAGCTCACCGGGGACTAGCAGCGAGACCCAGTACTTC
.,.,TRBJ2-7,TRBV27,CASSSQGYEQYF,TGTGCCAGCAGTTCCCAGGGCTACGAGCAGTACTTC
.,TRBD1,TRBJ1-2,TRBV6-4,CASSPTPGTAAYGYTF,TGTGCCAGCAGTCCTACGCCCGGGACAGCGGCATATGGCTACACCTTC
.,TRBD2,TRBJ2-1,TRBV6-7,CASWPSCVRTSGRYNEQFF,TGTGCCAGCTGGCCGTCTTGTGTTCGGACTAGCGGGAGATACAATGAGCAGTTCTTC
.,.,TRBJ2-1,TRBV2,CASARTANNEQFF,TGTGCCAGCGCCAGGACAGCCAACAATGAGCAGTTCTTC
.,TRBD1,TRBJ2-7,TRBV6-6,CASSYSTGYEQYF,TGTGCCAGCAGTTACTCGACAGGGTACGAGCAGTACTTC
.,TRBD2,TRBJ2-5,TRBV4-1,CASSQAWGLAGEETQYF,TGCGCCAGCAGCCAAGCCTGGGGACTAGCGGGAGAAGAGACCCAGTACTTC
few,TRBD1,TRBJ2-4,TRBV6-5,CASSYQRPGQKNIQYF,TGTGCCAGCAGTTACCAACGACCGGGACAGAAAAACATTCAGTACTTC
few,TRBD1,TRBJ1-2,TRBV7-9,CASSLQTGSGYTF,TGTGCCAGCAGCCTTCAGACAGGGTCTGGCTACACCTTC
.,TRBD2,TRBJ2-7,TRBV5-1,CASSPPTSASSYEQYF,TGCGCCAGCAGCCCCCCGACTAGCGCGAGCTCCTACGAGCAGTACTTC
.,TRBD1,TRBJ2-7,TRBV7-9,CASSPGQGADEQYF,TGTGCCAGCAGCCCAGGACAGGGGGCCGACGAGCAGTACTTC
.,.,TRBJ2-2,TRBV21-1,CASRPGRRENTGELFF,TGTGCCAGCAGACCGGGGAGGAGAGAAAACACCGGGGAGCTGTTTTTT
.,TRBD2,TRBJ2-2,TRBV7-9,CASSFAGGVGELFF,TGTGCCAGCAGCTTTGCGGGAGGTGTCGGGGAGCTGTTTTTT
.,.,TRBJ2-1,TRBV11-2,CASSLVDSWLRSYNEQFF,TGTGCCAGCAGCTTAGTTGATTCGTGGTTGAGGTCCTACAATGAGCAGTTCTTC
.,TRBD2,TRBJ2-7,TRBV15,CATSRAGVAYEQYF,TGTGCCACCAGCCGAGCGGGAGTCGCCTACGAGCAGTACTTC
.,TRBD2,TRBJ2-7,TRBV27,CASSSTDPGLADYEQYF,TGTGCCAGCAGTTCCACCGATCCGGGACTAGCAGACTACGAGCAGTACTTC
.,.,TRBJ2-2,TRBV7-8,CASSLVAGTNTGELFF,TGTGCCAGCAGCTTAGTCGCGGGAACGAACACCGGGGAGCTGTTTTTT
.,.,TRBJ1-1,TRBV18,CASSQDSRWAEAFF,TGTGCCAGCTCACAAGACAGTCGATGGGCTGAAGCTTTCTTT
.,.,TRBJ2-3,TRBV28,CASSLFGDTQYF,TGTGCCAGCAGTTTATTTGGAGATACGCAGTATTTT
.,.,TRBJ2-1,TRBV19,CASSIRSGEQFF,TGTGCCAGTAGTATCCGGTCGGGTGAGCAGTTCTTC
few,.,TRBJ2-1,TRBV4-2,CASSQEASSYNEQFF,TGTGCCAGCAGCCAAGAAGCGAGCTCCTACAATGAGCAGTTCTTC
.,TRBD1,TRBJ2-1,TRBV5-1,CASSLGDRDGNEQFF,TGCGCCAGCAGCTTGGGAGACAGGGATGGCAATGAGCAGTTCTTC
.,.,TRBJ2-7,TRBV25-1,CASSRGYEQYF,TGTGCCAGCAGCAGGGGTTACGAGCAGTACTTC
.,TRBD2,TRBJ2-1,TRBV19,CASSTQGLAGGRVNEQFF,TGTGCCAGTAGTACACAGGGACTAGCGGGAGGGCGGGTCAATGAGCAGTTCTTC
.,.,TRBJ2-7,TRBV23-1,CASSQSRDEQYF,TGCGCCAGCAGTCAATCGAGGGACGAGCAGTACTTC
once,TRBD2,TRBJ2-1,TRBV28,CASSFGTSWDEQFF,TGTGCCAGCAGTTTCGGGACTAGCTGGGATGAGCAGTTCTTC
.,.,TRBJ1-1,TRBV5-4,CASRQGNTEAFF,TGTGCCAGCAGACAGGGGAACACTGAAGCTTTCTTT
.,.,TRBJ2-5,TRBV7-2,CASSFLYQETQYF,TGTGCCAGCAGCTTTTTGTACCAAGAGACCCAGTACTTC
.,.,TRBJ2-2,TRBV28,CASSFWRATSNTGELFF,TGTGCCAGCAGTTTTTGGAGGGCAACCTCGAACACCGGGGAGCTGTTTTTT
few,.,TRBJ2-3,TRBV30,CACEWSTGTDTQYF,TGTGCCTGTGAATGGAGTACAGGGACAGATACGCAGTATTTT
many,TRBD2,TRBJ2-5,TRBV28,CASSLMGLAEWGLHF,TGTGCCAGCAGTTTGATGGGGCTCGCGGAATGGGGACTACACTTC
.,.,TRBJ1-4,TRBV28,CASSLCGSKPRDTFKKLFF,TGTGCCAGCAGTTTATGCGGGTCCAAACCCCGGGACACCTTTAAAAAACTGTTTTTT
once,.,TRBJ1-2,TRBV7-9,CASSLYPPDRRAGYGYTF,TGTGCCAGCAGCTTATACCCCCCAGACAGGCGTGCGGGGTATGGCTACACCTTC
.,TRBD1,TRBJ1-2,TRBV5-5,CASSQTSDRGVYGYTF,TGTGCCAGCAGCCAGACTTCGGACAGGGGGGTCTATGGCTACACCTTC
.,.,TRBJ2-2,TRBV11-1,CASSPSRGLGTGELFF,TGTGCCAGCAGCCCCTCTCGTGGGCTGGGCACCGGGGAGCTGTTTTTT
once,.,TRBJ1-5,TRBV19,CASRSLGDGYSNQPQHF,TGTGCCAGTAGATCCTTGGGCGATGGGTATAGCAATCAGCCCCAGCATTTT
few,.,TRBJ1-1,TRBV28,CASSLLGPANTEAFF,TGTGCCAGCAGTTTATTGGGTCCGGCGAACACTGAAGCTTTCTTT
.,TRBD1,TRBJ1-5,TRBV6-5,CASSTGTGKNQPQHF,TGTGCCAGCAGTACCGGGACAGGGAAGAATCAGCCCCAGCATTTT
once,TRBD2,TRBJ2-1,TRBV6-1,CASITSGSYNEQFF,TGTGCCAGCATCACTAGCGGTTCCTACAATGAGCAGTTCTTC
.,.,TRBJ2-5,TRBV6-5,CASRLTGAQETQYF,TGTGCCAGCAGATTGACAGGCGCCCAAGAGACCCAGTACTTC
.,TRBD1,TRBJ1-5,TRBV28,CASSLLTGDQPQHF,TGTGCCAGCAGTCTATTAACAGGGGATCAGCCCCAGCATTTT
.,TRBD1,TRBJ2-7,TRBV7-2,CASSFRGRQSYEQYF,TGTGCCAGCAGCTTTAGGGGGCGGCAGTCCTACGAGCAGTACTTC
.,.,TRBJ1-1,TRBV18,CASSRYTGNTEAFF,TGTGCCAGCTCACGATATACAGGGAATACTGAAGCTTTCTTT
.,.,TRBJ2-4,TRBV15,CATRSPAGLLAKNIQYF,TGTGCCACCAGGAGCCCCGCGGGTCTTCTAGCCAAAAACATTCAGTACTTC
.,.,TRBJ2-2,TRBV6-4,CASSDTMTPRGGNTGELFF,TGTGCCAGCAGTGATACAATGACACCGCGGGGAGGGAACACCGGGGAGCTGTTTTTT
.,TRBD1,TRBJ1-2,TRBV27,CASSPGTGNSMYSYTF,TGTGCCAGCAGTCCCGGGACAGGGAATAGCATGTATAGCTACACCTTC
.,.,TRBJ2-6,TRBV21-1,CASSKATLTPWTRSGANVLTF,TGTGCCAGCAGCAAAGCAACACTGACCCCCTGGACCCGCTCTGGGGCCAACGTCCTGACTTTC